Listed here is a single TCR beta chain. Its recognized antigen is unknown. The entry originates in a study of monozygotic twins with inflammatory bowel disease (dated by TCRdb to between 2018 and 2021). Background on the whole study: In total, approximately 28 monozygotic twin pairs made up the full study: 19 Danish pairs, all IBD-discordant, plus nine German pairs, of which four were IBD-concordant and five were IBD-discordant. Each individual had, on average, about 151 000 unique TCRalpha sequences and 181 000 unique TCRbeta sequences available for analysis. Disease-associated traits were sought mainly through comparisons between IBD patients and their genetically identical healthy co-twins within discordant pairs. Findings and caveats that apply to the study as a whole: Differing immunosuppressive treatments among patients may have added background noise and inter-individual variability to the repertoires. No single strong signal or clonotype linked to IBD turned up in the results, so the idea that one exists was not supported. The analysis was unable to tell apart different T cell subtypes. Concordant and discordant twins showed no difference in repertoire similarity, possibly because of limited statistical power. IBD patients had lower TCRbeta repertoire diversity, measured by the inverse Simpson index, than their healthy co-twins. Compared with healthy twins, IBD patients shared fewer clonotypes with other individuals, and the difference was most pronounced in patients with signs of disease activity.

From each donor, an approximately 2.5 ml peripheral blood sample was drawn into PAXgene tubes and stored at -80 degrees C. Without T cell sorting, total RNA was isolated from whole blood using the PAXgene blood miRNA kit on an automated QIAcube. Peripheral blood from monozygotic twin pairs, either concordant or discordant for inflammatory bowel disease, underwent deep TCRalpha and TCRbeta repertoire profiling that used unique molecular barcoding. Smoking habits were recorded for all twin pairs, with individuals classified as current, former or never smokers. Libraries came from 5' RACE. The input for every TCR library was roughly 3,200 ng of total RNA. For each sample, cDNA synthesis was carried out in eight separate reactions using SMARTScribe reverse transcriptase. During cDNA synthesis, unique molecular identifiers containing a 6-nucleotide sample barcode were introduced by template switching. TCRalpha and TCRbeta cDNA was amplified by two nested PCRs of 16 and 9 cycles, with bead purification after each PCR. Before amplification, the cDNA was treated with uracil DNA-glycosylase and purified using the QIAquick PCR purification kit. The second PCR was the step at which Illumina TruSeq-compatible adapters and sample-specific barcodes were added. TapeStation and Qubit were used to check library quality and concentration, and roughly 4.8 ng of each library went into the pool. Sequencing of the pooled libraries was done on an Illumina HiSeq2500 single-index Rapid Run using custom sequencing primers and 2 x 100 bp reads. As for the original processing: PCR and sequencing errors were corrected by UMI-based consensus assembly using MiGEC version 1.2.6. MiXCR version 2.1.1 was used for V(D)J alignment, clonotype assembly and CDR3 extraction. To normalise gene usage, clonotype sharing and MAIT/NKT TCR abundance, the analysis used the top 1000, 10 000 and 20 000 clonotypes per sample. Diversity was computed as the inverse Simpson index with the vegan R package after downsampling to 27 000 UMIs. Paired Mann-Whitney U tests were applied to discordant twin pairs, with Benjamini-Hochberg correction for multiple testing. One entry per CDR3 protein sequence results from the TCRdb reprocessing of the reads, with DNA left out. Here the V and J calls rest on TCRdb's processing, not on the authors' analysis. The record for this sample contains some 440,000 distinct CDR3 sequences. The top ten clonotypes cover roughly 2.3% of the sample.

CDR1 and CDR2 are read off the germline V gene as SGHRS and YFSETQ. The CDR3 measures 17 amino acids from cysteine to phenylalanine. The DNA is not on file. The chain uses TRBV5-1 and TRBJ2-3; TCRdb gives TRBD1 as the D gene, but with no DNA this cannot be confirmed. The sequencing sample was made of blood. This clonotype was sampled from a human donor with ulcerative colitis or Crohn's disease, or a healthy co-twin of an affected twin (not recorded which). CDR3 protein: CASSHRRPGQGADTQYF.